This T cell receptor beta chain was profiled in a study of cytomegalovirus exposure and HLA in healthy donors. V was pared by 6 bases and J by 5 bases, with 16 bases between. Germline V CDR1 and CDR2: ENHRY, SYGVKD. This CDR3 region has 15 residues. Both 60 Vbeta primers and 13 Jbeta primers went into the PCR. The table came from immunoSEQ multiplex PCR; TCRdb's copy has only in-frame clones and leaves some out. The sample has about 120,000 clones, roughly 60% seen once. The V call is TRBV10-3, the J call TRBJ2-2, with D possibly TRBD2 on 5 matching bases. Sequenced material: PBMCs. The receptor comes from a man aged 40-49 years in good health and CMV-seropositive. In DNA form, the CDR3 reads TGTGCCATCAGCCCCCGGGGAGACGCAACCGGGGAGCTGTTTTTT. Amino acids: CAISPRGDATGELFF.